This TCR beta chain was sequenced in a study of blood T cell repertoires in COVID-19. Study information: The United States, Italy and Spain supplied acute and convalescent COVID-19 samples.

As originally analysed: The authors estimated nucleated cell counts from reference gene primer amplification. Using immunoSEQ multiplex PCR, the repertoire was profiled, and TCRdb retains in-frame clones only, with some absent. From that table come the V and J calls and clone size; the DNA was used to work out D and trimming. The data contain about 220,000 clones, about 86% of them seen just once; the ten biggest clones take up about 3%. Germline values: CDR1 LGHNA, CDR2 YNFKEQ. J was trimmed by 3 bases and V by 1 base; bases with no gene match: 7. There are 18 residues in the CDR3. Sequenced sample: peripheral blood. The source is a woman aged 25-40 years who had recovered from COVID-19. This chain connects TRBV4-2 to TRBJ2-6, with 9 bases that match TRBD2. CDR3 amino acids: CASSQVALAGGGANVLTF. The CDR3 coding sequence is TGTGCCAGCAGCCAAGTCGCACTAGCGGGCGGTGGGGCCAACGTCCTGACTTTC.